A single sample gave rise to the 8 T cell receptor beta chains below, sequenced in a study of blood T cells in healthy people across ages (dated by TCRdb to between 2015 and 2016). The library came from 5' RACE. Sequencing was performed on an Illumina HiSeq 2500. A second roughly 7 to 11 cycle PCR used a sample-barcoded 5' primer and a J-beta primer mix. TCRdb itself trimmed the public reads at Q25 with fastp, ran MiXCR and retained productive beta chains. Each CDR3 protein appears once, grouped with its most common genes and DNA. This sample holds about 1.6 million distinct CDR3 sequences; around 35% were observed only once. Around 11% of the sample comes from the top ten. The sequenced sample was blood. These TCRs come from a woman aged 25 to 39 in good health.

This sequence joins TRBV27 and TRBJ1-2; D might be TRBD1 (5 bases). CDR1 is MNHEY, CDR2 SMNVEV, per germline (reference sequence). CDR3 length: 15 amino acids. V lost 2 bases and J 5 bases, leaving 15 bases between the germline ends. The CDR3 loop reads CASSLQGTMGYGYTF. CDR3 DNA sequence: TGTGCCAGCAGTTTACAAGGGACTATGGGTTATGGCTACACCTTC.

This chain connects TRBV20-1 to TRBJ2-5; 8 bases are a match to TRBD2. CDR1 DFQATT and CDR2 SNEGSKA come from the germline V gene (reference sequence). This CDR3 has 16 amino acids. J was trimmed by 1 base and V by 1 base; bases with no gene match: 8. The CDR3: CSARGRGGPFQETQYF. In DNA form, the CDR3 reads TGCAGTGCTAGAGGTCGGGGGGGGCCCTTCCAAGAGACCCAGTACTTC.

This chain joins TRBV29-1 and TRBJ2-7; D gene uncertain. The ends were cut back, 3 bases at V and 3 bases at J, with 18 bases in the middle. CDR3 length equals 15 residues. Germline V gives CDR1 SQVTM, CDR2 ANQGSEA. The DNA of the CDR3 is TGCAGCGTTGAGTATGGCACGACCCGTCACTACGAGCAGTACTTC. Protein sequence: CSVEYGTTRHYEQYF.

This clonotype occurred a few times. The chain uses TRBV20-1 and TRBJ1-5; TRBD1 matches 8 bases. Germline assignment: CDR1 DFQATT and CDR2 SNEGSKA (reference sequence). V gave up 4 bases and J gave up 0 bases; unmatched junction bases: 5. CDR3 length equals 15 residues. Here the CDR3 DNA reads TGCAGTGCTAACCAGGGGGCGAGTAGCAATCAGCCCCAGCATTTT. Its translation is CSANQGASSNQPQHF.

The chain has TRBV2 and TRBJ1-5; D ambiguous. Per the germline V gene, CDR1 is SNHLY and CDR2 is FYNNEI. The ends were cut back, 4 bases at V and 4 bases at J, with 11 bases in the middle. There are 14 residues in the CDR3. The CDR3 region is CASSAFGGNQPQHF. The CDR3 DNA sequence: TGTGCCAGCAGTGCATTTGGAGGAAATCAGCCCCAGCATTTT.

The J gene is TRBJ2-1, the V gene TRBV4-1; 7 nucleotides agree with TRBD2. V was pared by 8 bases and J by 1 base, with 8 bases of the junction left unmatched. CDR3 length equals 15 residues. Germline V lookup: CDR1 MGHRA, CDR2 YSYEKL. The DNA for the CDR3 is TGCGCCAGCGCCCCGGCGGGGGTGTCCTACAATGAGCAGTTCTTC. Translation: CASAPAGVSYNEQFF.

The V and J genes are TRBV3-1 and TRBJ1-6; D perhaps matches TRBD1 (6 bases). Trimming cost V 0 bases and J 3 bases, with 18 bases left between them. CDR3 length: 19 amino acids. The germline V gene encodes CDR1 LGHDT and CDR2 YNNKEL (reference sequence). The CDR3 coding sequence is TGTGCCAGCAGCCAAGAAGACAGGTCATTCCCCATCTATAATTCACCCCTCCACTTT. This codes for CASSQEDRSFPIYNSPLHF.

This clonotype was counted ten times or more. The genes are TRBV7-9 and TRBJ2-1; D not resolved. V gave up 0 bases and J gave up 5 bases, with 5 bases separating them. CDR1 is SEHNR and CDR2 is FQNEAQ in the germline V gene (reference sequence). CDR3 length equals 13 residues. The CDR3 coding sequence is TGTGCCAGCAGCTTAGCTCTTGACAATGAGCAGTTCTTC. Translation gives CASSLALDNEQFF.